Presented here are 32 T cell receptor beta chains from one specimen sequenced in a study of cytomegalovirus exposure and HLA in healthy donors. TCRdb keeps only in-frame clones here, not all; method: immunoSEQ multiplex PCR. The repertoire consists of about 88,000 clones, with more than 70% occurring once and the leading ten covering 9.5% to 13%. Sequenced material: PBMCs. The receptors were gathered from a woman aged 18 to 35 in good health and CMV-seropositive.

The sample holds one count of this clone. V usage is TRBV6-5 and J usage is TRBJ2-1, with 10 bases fitting TRBD2. CDR1 MNHEY and CDR2 SVGAGI come from the germline V gene. The CDR3 runs to 15 residues. V shed 4 bases and J 4 bases; nucleotides not matched to a gene: 4. The DNA of the CDR3 is TGTGCCAGCAGTTTCACTAGCGGGGAGTACAATGAGCAGTTCTTC. Translation: CASSFTSGEYNEQFF.

V usage is TRBV7-9 and J usage is TRBJ1-4; TRBD1 aligns across 7 bases. Germline loops: CDR1 SEHNR, CDR2 FQNEAQ (reference sequence). The V gene end was trimmed by 5 bases and the J gene end by 7 bases; junction bases not matched to a gene: 19. This CDR3 spans 18 amino acids. Here the CDR3 DNA reads TGTGCCAGCAGCCGAATTCCAGGGGGGCGGAGGGGCGGTGAAAAACTGTTTTTT. Translating gives CASSRIPGGRRGGEKLFF.

V is TRBV27 and J is TRBJ2-2; D might be TRBD1 (5 bases). Between the trimmed V and J ends, which lost 5 bases and 2 bases, there was a span of 15 bases. Germline V gene sequence: CDR1 MNHEY, CDR2 SMNVEV (reference sequence). The CDR3 is 16 amino acids. The CDR3 is CASSPTGRFNTGELFF. The DNA of the CDR3 is TGTGCCAGCAGTCCAACAGGTCGATTTAACACCGGGGAGCTGTTTTTT.

The chain employs TRBV11-2 and TRBJ1-2, with D possibly matching TRBD1 (6 bases). The CDR3 totals 13 residues. Between the trimmed V and J ends, which lost 0 bases and 8 bases, there was a span of 10 bases. The germline gives CDR1 SGHAT, CDR2 FQNNGV. CDR3 sequence reads: CASSLDPGAGYTF. Written as DNA, the CDR3 is TGTGCCAGCAGCTTAGACCCAGGGGCAGGCTACACCTTC.

The chain joins TRBV30 to TRBJ1-2, with 10 bases that match TRBD1. V shed 2 bases and J 5 bases; nucleotides not matched to a gene: 5. This CDR3 contains 14 residues. Looked up from germline, CDR1 is GTSNPN and CDR2 is SVGIG (reference sequence). The CDR3 DNA sequence: TGTGCCTGGAGTTGGAGACAGGGGGCATATGGCTACACCTTC. This translates into CAWSWRQGAYGYTF.

This chain links TRBV2 with TRBJ2-6; D perhaps matches TRBD2 (7 bases). The CDR3 sequence is 16 residues long. Per the germline V gene, CDR1 is SNHLY and CDR2 is FYNNEI. Trimming left V 6 bases short and J 12 bases short, with 24 bases between. The CDR3 here is CASSPYAGGAQGVLTF. For the CDR3, the DNA is TGTGCCAGCAGCCCTTACGCTGGGGGGGCGCAAGGCGTCCTGACTTTC.

This clone is a singleton in its sample. The chain employs TRBV2 and TRBJ2-1; 12 bases agree with TRBD2. Germline V lookup: CDR1 SNHLY, CDR2 FYNNEI. The CDR3 consists of 19 residues. The J segment lost 2 bases and the V segment lost 6 bases, leaving 14 bases of the junction unmatched. The CDR3 region is CASRYTSGGSKRAYNEQFF. The CDR3 DNA reads TGTGCCAGCAGGTATACTAGCGGGGGGAGCAAGAGGGCCTACAATGAGCAGTTCTTC.

This CDR3 is CASSLGGGADSPLHF. The CDR3 DNA reads as TGTGCCAGTAGTCTTGGTGGAGGGGCGGATTCACCCCTCCACTTT. The genes are TRBV19 and TRBJ1-6; weak D call: TRBD1 (5 bases). The germline gives CDR1 LNHDA, CDR2 SQIVND (reference sequence). V lost 5 bases, J lost 8 bases, and 16 bases lay in between. CDR3 length: 15 residues.

The chain has TRBV14 and TRBJ1-2; D gene ambiguous. Germline V gives CDR1 SGHDN, CDR2 FVKESK. V was pared by 4 bases and J by 5 bases, with 17 bases between. The CDR3 spans 15 residues. The CDR3 protein is CASSPVEGWRYGYTF. In DNA, the CDR3 is TGTGCCAGCAGCCCCGTGGAGGGATGGAGATATGGCTACACCTTC.

The chain recombines TRBV6-6 with TRBJ2-7, with 11 bases fitting TRBD2. V was pared by 6 bases and J by 3 bases, with 10 bases of the junction left unmatched. CDR1 is MNHNY, CDR2 SVGAGI, per germline (reference sequence). The CDR3 is made up of 16 amino acids. The CDR3 loop reads CASSLSTSGVHYEQYF. CDR3 nucleotide sequence: TGTGCCAGCAGCCTTTCGACTAGCGGGGTTCACTACGAGCAGTACTTC.

CDR3 amino acids: CASSYPPGTVNNEQFF. The CDR3 coding sequence is TGTGCCAGCAGTTACCCCCCCGGGACAGTCAACAATGAGCAGTTCTTC. This chain connects TRBV6-6 to TRBJ2-1; TRBD1 matches 7 bases. Germline V CDR1 and CDR2: MNHNY, SVGAGI (reference sequence). The V gene end was trimmed by 2 bases and the J gene end by 5 bases; junction bases not matched to a gene: 9. This CDR3 is 16 amino acids long.

For the CDR3, the DNA is TGTGCCAGCAGCTTAGGTCAGGGGGCTGGGGCGAACACTGAAGCTTTCTTT. It is translated as CASSLGQGAGANTEAFF. This sequence joins TRBV7-9 and TRBJ1-1; TRBD1 matches at 8 bases. J gave up 1 base and V 1 base, and 8 bases lay outside the gene matches. The germline CDR1 and CDR2 sequences are SEHNR and FQNEAQ (reference sequence). The length of the CDR3 is 17 residues.

This chain connects TRBV9 to TRBJ2-1; 11 positions agree with TRBD2. The CDR3 runs 16 residues. V lost 4 bases, J lost 4 bases, and 7 bases stayed unmatched. Looked up from germline, CDR1 is SGDLS and CDR2 is YYNGEE. The CDR3 coding sequence is TGTGCCAGCAGCCTCCCACTAGCGGGAGAGTACAATGAGCAGTTCTTC. Translation: CASSLPLAGEYNEQFF.

The rearrangement uses TRBV6-1 and TRBJ2-7; 9 nucleotides line up with TRBD1. The ends lost 7 bases at V and 1 base at J; junction bases unmatched: 5. There are 14 residues in the CDR3. Germline assignment: CDR1 MNHNS and CDR2 SASEGT. CDR3 DNA: TGTGCCAGCACCAGGGACAGGGTATCCTACGAGCAGTACTTC. Amino acids: CASTRDRVSYEQYF.

This chain joins TRBV5-1 and TRBJ2-3, with D perhaps TRBD1 (6 bases). CDR1 SGHRS and CDR2 YFSETQ come from the germline V gene. Trimming left V 0 bases short and J 5 bases short, with 13 bases between. The length of the CDR3 is 15 residues. The CDR3 coding sequence is TGCGCCAGCAGCTTGGTGGGGGCCGAGGTAGATACGCAGTATTTT. This gives the protein CASSLVGAEVDTQYF.

As regards this clone: A single base separates this from a much larger clone, so it may be a read error. At the DNA level, this CDR3 is encoded by other sequences in the same sample as well. J is TRBJ1-6 and V is TRBV9; perhaps TRBD1 as D (5 bases). The V end was cut by 0 bases, the J end by 7 bases, with 11 bases between. This CDR3 spans 15 amino acids. CDR1 is SGDLS and CDR2 is YYNGEE in the germline V gene. CDR3 sequence reads: CASSVGGLANSPLHF. Written as DNA, the CDR3 is TGTGCCAGCAGCGTAGGGGGACTGGCCAATTCACCCCTCCACTTT.

The chain carries TRBV5-6 and TRBJ1-2; tentatively, D is TRBD1 (6 bases). The CDR3 extends over 16 amino acids. Germline CDR1 SGHDT, CDR2 YYEEEE. Trimming took 4 bases from V and 5 from J, leaving 21 bases between them. CDR3 DNA sequence: TGTGCCAGCAGCGAAAGGGGGTATGAGGGGAGATATGGCTACACCTTC. This translates into CASSERGYEGRYGYTF.

The V call is TRBV6-6, the J call TRBJ1-2; possibly TRBD1 for D (6 bases). The CDR3 contains 14 residues. V was pared by 4 bases and J by 2 bases, with 11 bases between. Germline CDR1 is MNHNY and CDR2 is SVGAGI (reference sequence). CDR3 protein: CASSLDSGNYGYTF. The CDR3 DNA is TGTGCCAGCAGTTTGGACAGCGGAAACTATGGCTACACCTTC.

The CDR3 loop is CASSARTDSYEQYF. Written as DNA, the CDR3 is TGTGCCAGCAGCGCCAGGACAGACTCCTACGAGCAGTACTTC. The chain has TRBV5-5 and TRBJ2-7; TRBD1 is a possible D gene (6 bases). The germline gives CDR1 SGHKS, CDR2 YYEKEE (reference sequence). The CDR3 runs 14 residues. V was shortened by 4 bases and J by 0 bases, with 11 bases between the two germline ends.

This rearrangement joins TRBV18 to TRBJ2-1; possible D gene TRBD1, 6 bases. There are 13 residues in the CDR3. Trimming shortened V by 3 bases and J by 5 bases, and 8 bases separated the two germline ends. Germline CDR1 KGHSH, CDR2 LQKENI. CDR3 region: CASSPGQNNEQFF. The CDR3 DNA is TGTGCCAGCTCACCTGGACAGAACAATGAGCAGTTCTTC.

This clone appeared a few times. The CDR3 DNA reads TGTGCCAGCAGCCGCTCTAGCGGGGGGGGCCACAATGAGCAGTTCTTC. Its protein product is CASSRSSGGGHNEQFF. The J gene is TRBJ2-1, the V gene TRBV7-8, with 12 bases identical to TRBD2. Germline values: CDR1 SGHVS, CDR2 FQNEAQ. J was trimmed by 5 bases and V by 5 bases; bases with no gene match: 7. The CDR3 is 16 amino acids.

This clone has more than one count but fewer than ten. The chain carries TRBV5-1 and TRBJ2-2; 8 bases agree with TRBD1. V gave up 5 bases and J gave up 4 bases; unmatched junction bases: 4. Germline V gene lookup returns CDR1 SGHRS and CDR2 YFSETQ. The CDR3 consists of 14 residues. The CDR3, as DNA: TGCGCCAGCAGACTGGGACAGGCCACCGGGGAGCTGTTTTTT. Encoded protein: CASRLGQATGELFF.

This rearrangement joins TRBV10-3 to TRBJ2-7; D remains ambiguous. V was trimmed by 0 bases and J by 1 base, leaving 10 bases between them. CDR3 length equals 15 residues. CDR1 and CDR2 (germline): ENHRY, SYGVKD. DNA for the CDR3: TGTGCCATCAGTGAGTCTATCAGAAGTTCCTACGAGCAGTACTTC. It specifies CAISESIRSSYEQYF.

The V call is TRBV7-2, the J call TRBJ2-1; 9 bases are a match to TRBD2. V shed 5 bases and J 8 bases; nucleotides not matched to a gene: 10. CDR3 length equals 15 residues. Germline CDR1 SGHTA, CDR2 FQGNSA. Here the CDR3 reads CASSGRGGVGDEQFF. CDR3 DNA sequence: TGTGCCAGCAGCGGGCGGGGGGGCGTCGGAGATGAGCAGTTCTTC.

The V and J genes are TRBV6-6 and TRBJ1-5, with D perhaps TRBD1 (6 bases). There are 13 residues in the CDR3. Trimming cost V 7 bases and J 4 bases, with 11 bases left between them. Germline V lookup: CDR1 MNHNY, CDR2 SVGAGI (reference sequence). Written as DNA, the CDR3 is TGTGCCAGCACCCCACAGGGAAATCAGCCCCAGCATTTT. Translating it yields CASTPQGNQPQHF.

The chain joins TRBV2 to TRBJ2-3, with TRBD2 matching over 9 bases. Germline loops: CDR1 SNHLY, CDR2 FYNNEI. There are 16 residues in the CDR3. Trimming took 6 bases from V and 4 from J; bases not matched to a gene: 11. CDR3 in DNA: TGTGCCAGCAGCCCCACGCGGGGGGGCAGCGCAGATACGCAGTATTTT. It codes for CASSPTRGGSADTQYF.

V gene TRBV29-1 combines with J gene TRBJ2-1; 9 bases are a match to TRBD2. Germline V gene lookup returns CDR1 SQVTM and CDR2 ANQGSEA. This CDR3 comprises 12 residues. After removal of 7 bases from V and 9 bases from J, the junction contained 7 bases not matched to a gene. In DNA, the CDR3 is TGCAGCGCTCCGGGACTAGCCCTTGAGCAGTTCTTC. It codes for CSAPGLALEQFF.

V gene TRBV18 combines with J gene TRBJ2-1; D is perhaps TRBD1 (6 bases). Trimming took 1 base from V and 8 from J, leaving 15 bases between them. The CDR3 extends over 15 amino acids. Per the germline V gene, CDR1 is KGHSH and CDR2 is LQKENI. CDR3 nucleotide sequence: TGTGCCAGCTCACCACTCGGACAGAGGAACGATGAGCAGTTCTTC. It translates to CASSPLGQRNDEQFF.

The chain combines TRBV18 with TRBJ1-4, with TRBD1 matching 7 bases. This CDR3 is 13 amino acids long. CDR1 and CDR2 from the germline V gene are KGHSH and LQKENI. J was trimmed by 7 bases and V by 6 bases; bases with no gene match: 5. The CDR3 bases are TGTGCCAGCTCCCAAGGGACAGCTGAAAAACTGTTTTTT. This encodes CASSQGTAEKLFF.

The chain joins TRBV6-6 to TRBJ1-1; D not resolved. Germline V gives CDR1 MNHNY, CDR2 SVGAGI (reference sequence). V lost 5 bases to trimming and J lost 3 bases, with 10 bases between them. CDR3 length: 13 residues. The CDR3 is CASSPSPDTEAFF. CDR3 bases: TGTGCCAGCAGTCCTTCTCCGGACACTGAAGCTTTCTTT.

V is TRBV7-2 and J is TRBJ1-5; D may be TRBD1 (6 bases). V lost 0 bases, J lost 3 bases, and 9 bases lay in between. Germline V gene sequence: CDR1 SGHTA, CDR2 FQGNSA. This CDR3 has 15 residues. In DNA form, the CDR3 reads TGTGCCAGCAGCTTAGCGAACAGGGCCAATCAGCCCCAGCATTTT. Translated, it gives CASSLANRANQPQHF.

The chain couples TRBV19 to TRBJ2-3; 9 bases fit TRBD2. Germline assignment: CDR1 LNHDA and CDR2 SQIVND (reference sequence). There are 15 residues in the CDR3. J lost 4 bases, V lost 7 bases, and 9 bases had no gene match. The CDR3, as DNA: TGTGCCAGTAAGTTGCGGGGGGGCCTGGCAGATACGCAGTATTTT. This sequence encodes CASKLRGGLADTQYF.